The TCR beta chain described here comes from a study of blood T cell repertoires in COVID-19. The CDR3 consists of 16 residues. The germline V and J ends were trimmed by 4 bases and 0 bases, with 14 bases remaining between them. Germline V CDR1 and CDR2: SNHLY, FYNNEI. TCRdb's copy holds only in-frame clones and misses some; the assay was immunoSEQ multiplex PCR. The sample records about 670,000 clones, 75% to 90% being singletons. The sequencing input was peripheral blood. The source is a woman aged 18-35 years with acute or convalescent COVID-19. V usage is TRBV2 and J usage is TRBJ2-3; D may be TRBD1 (5 bases). CDR3 DNA: TGTGCCAGCAGTGTTAGTCGACAGTTGAGCACAGATACGCAGTATTTT. This codes for CASSVSRQLSTDTQYF.